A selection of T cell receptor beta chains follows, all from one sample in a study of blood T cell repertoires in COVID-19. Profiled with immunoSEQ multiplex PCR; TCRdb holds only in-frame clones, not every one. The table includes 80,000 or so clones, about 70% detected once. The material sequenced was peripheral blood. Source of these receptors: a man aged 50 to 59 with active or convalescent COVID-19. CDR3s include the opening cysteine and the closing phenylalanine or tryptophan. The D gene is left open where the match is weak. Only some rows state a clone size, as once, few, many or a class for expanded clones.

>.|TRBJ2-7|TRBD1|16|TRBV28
TGTGCCAGCAGTTCCGTCGGGACAGGGGGAGCTTACGAGCAGTACTTC
CASSSVGTGGAYEQYF
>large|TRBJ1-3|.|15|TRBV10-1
TGCGCCAGCAGTGAGGTATCCAGGGATGGAAACACCATATATTTT
CASSEVSRDGNTIYF
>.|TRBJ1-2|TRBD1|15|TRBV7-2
TGTGCCAGCAGATTGGAACAGGGGGCTCCGGATGGCTACACCTTC
CASRLEQGAPDGYTF
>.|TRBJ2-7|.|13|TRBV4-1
TGCGCCAGCAGCCACCGGACAGACTACGAGCAGTACTTC
CASSHRTDYEQYF
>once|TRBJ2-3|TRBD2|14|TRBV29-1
TGCAGCGTTGTTGGCGGGGGGGCCGCAGATACGCAGTATTTT
CSVVGGGAADTQYF
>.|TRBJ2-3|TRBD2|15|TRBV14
TGTGCCAGCAGCTTAGCGGGGGGGCCGTCGGGTACGCAGTATTTT
CASSLAGGPSGTQYF
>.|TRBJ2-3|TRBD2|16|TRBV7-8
TGTGCCAGCAGCCCCGGGGGGGGCCTTAGCACAGATACGCAGTATTTT
CASSPGGGLSTDTQYF
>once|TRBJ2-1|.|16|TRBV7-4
TGTGCCAGCAGCTTTACCCTCGTCCCTATTTACAATGAGCAGTTCTTC
CASSFTLVPIYNEQFF
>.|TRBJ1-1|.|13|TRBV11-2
TGTGCCAGCAGCTTAGTTCTGGGAGGTGAAGCTTTCTTT
CASSLVLGGEAFF
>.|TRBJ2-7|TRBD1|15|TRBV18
TGTGCCAGCTCACCCCGGGACAGGGGGCTCGGCGAGCAGTACTTC
CASSPRDRGLGEQYF
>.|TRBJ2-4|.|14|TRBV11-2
TGTGCCAGCAGCCCCAGGGAAGCCAAAAACATTCAGTACTTC
CASSPREAKNIQYF
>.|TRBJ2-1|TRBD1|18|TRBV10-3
TGTGCCATCAGTGAACCGATCCGACAGGGGATGACCTACAATGAGCAGTTCTTC
CAISEPIRQGMTYNEQFF
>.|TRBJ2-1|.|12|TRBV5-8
TGTGCCAGCAGCGGCCTAGCACTTGGGCAGTTCTTC
CASSGLALGQFF
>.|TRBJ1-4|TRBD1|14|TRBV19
TGTGCCAGTAGTGACAGGGGATCTAATGAAAAACTGTTTTTT
CASSDRGSNEKLFF
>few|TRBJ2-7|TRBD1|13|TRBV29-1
TGCAGCGTGGGGGACAGTCCTTCTTGGGAGCAGTACTTC
CSVGDSPSWEQYF
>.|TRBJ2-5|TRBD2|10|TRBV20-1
TGCAGTGCGCTACGGGAGGCCCAGTACTTC
CSALREAQYF
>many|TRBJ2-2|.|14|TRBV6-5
TGTGCCAGCACTCCAGTGTGGAGCGCCGGGGAGCTGTTTTTT
CASTPVWSAGELFF
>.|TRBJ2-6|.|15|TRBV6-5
TGTGCCAGCAGCCAAGACAGTTCTGGGGCCAACGTCCTGACTTTC
CASSQDSSGANVLTF